One TCR beta chain is described in this entry. The antigen it binds to is not known. The record has no base qualities; no much larger clone is one base away. The protocol used for the library was the immunoSEQ multiplex PCR assay. For the multiplex PCR, a mixture combining 60 forward primers for TCR Vbeta segments and 13 reverse primers for TCR Jbeta segments was used. A multiplex PCR assay on genomic DNA amplified the CDR3 region of rearranged TCR beta genes. The Illumina HiSeq System was used to sequence the amplified TCR beta libraries as 87-base-pair reads. The published analysis was carried out like this. A later analysis counted approximately 76 million unique TCR beta chains across the 500 to 850 repertoires, and roughly 11 million of these chains were shared by at least two donors. To remove PCR and sequencing errors, raw reads were error-corrected and collapsed into unique sequences using a nearest-neighbor algorithm that merged closely related sequences. V, D and J gene segments were assigned by aligning CDR3 sequences to IMGT reference sequences. For a sequence to be retained, a match of at least six nucleotides was required to both a V gene segment and a J gene segment. A rearrangement counted as productive if the CDR3 had no stop codons and remained in frame with V and J, and every other rearrangement counted as non-productive. CDR3 was defined by IMGT convention, running from the second conserved V-encoded cysteine to the conserved J-encoded phenylalanine. In an earlier analysis of 587 of the donors, sequences lacking an unambiguous match to a single V gene segment were excluded. An earlier analysis of just under 600 of the donors called V segments functional above 56.7% productive rearrangements and segregating when the between-donor standard deviation exceeded 5%. A statistical classification framework was developed to diagnose cytomegalovirus status using the catalog of TCR beta chain sequences. In a later analysis, TCR nucleotide sequences were compared against IMGT/GENE-DB human TR gene sequences so that V and J genes could be assigned. Using the TCRdist pipeline, a later analysis assigned CDR3 sequences along with most-parsimonious VDJ recombination scenarios. In a later analysis, each TCR beta chain was defined by its CDR3 amino acid sequence together with its V-gene family, and reads lacking a unique V-gene family were excluded. As a way to deal with suspected cross-contamination and a sequencing artifact, a later analysis dropped 450 to 700 nucleotide sequences that were highly shared and had low generation probability. For each public chain, a later analysis derived a clonal expansion index from normalized ranks of inferred template counts within each repertoire. Generation probabilities in a later analysis came from a VDJ recombination model fitted to out-of-frame rearrangements, and those results were checked against IGoR. In a later analysis, TCR-TCR, TCR-HLA and TCR-CMV co-occurrence was scored with hypergeometric tests, and a repertoire-size bias correction was applied to TCR pairs. A later analysis estimated false discovery rates by permuting HLA or CMV assignments 20 times. A later analysis grouped co-occurring TCRs with DBSCAN, adding TCRdist sequence similarity when clustering within HLA-allele-positive subsets. Repertoires with fewer than 30,000 or more than 120,000 public chains were left out of co-occurrence clustering, as were about 5 repertoires with anomalous nucleotide sharing. Entries here come from immuneACCESS through TCRdb and include only in-frame sequences with V and J called. Some clones fail to appear in such tables; in the studies checked, an unresolved V gene covers under half of the shortfall, and the cause of the remainder is unknown. D and trimming come from the DNA, and the V and J calls and clone size come from that table. This sample holds almost 200,000 clones; 65% to 90% were observed only once. Of the sample, 2% to 2.5% is held by the ten largest clones.

CDR1 and CDR2 (LGHNA, YSLEER) derive from the germline V gene. The CDR3, from cysteine to phenylalanine, totals 13 residues. Left in the record is the CDR3 DNA by itself, 39 bases read in frame from the first base. The data originate from a study of cytomegalovirus exposure and HLA in healthy donors (dated by TCRdb to about 2017). Broadly, across the study: According to an earlier analysis of around 600 of the donors, about 179 million T cells yielded roughly 100 million unique TCR beta sequences and around 280 Gb of sequence data. The study was designed to test whether signatures of past pathogen exposure could be identified by cataloging public T cell receptors. Among under 450 genotyped donors of the cohort, an average of 235,054 unique TCR beta nucleotide sequences were sequenced per donor, roughly 20% of them non-productive. In the later analysis, no new phenotypic data were used to find candidate immune exposures; instead, reliance was placed on TCR beta sequences and their occurrence across donors. To decide whether each TCR beta V gene segment behaved as functional or pseudogenic, an earlier analysis of some 600 of the donors relied on high-throughput TCR beta sequencing. The number of typed donors differed by locus: roughly 629-640 for A, B, C, DRB1 and DQB1; some 500 for DQA1; about 600 for DPA1; and 400 to 480 for DPB1. Roughly five DR-DQ haplotypes were treated as single units for association and clustering because of strong linkage in the cohort. HLA typing included class I and class II loci at four-digit resolution. To predict cytomegalovirus infection status, the study combined high-throughput TCR immunosequencing, statistical association of individual TCRs with disease status, and machine learning. Donor age, sex, ethnicity and CMV serostatus were compiled together with the repertoire data. All discovery cohort repertoires had been generated using a single sequencing platform. The T cell repertoires of some 700 subjects were profiled by immunosequencing and related to cytomegalovirus serostatus. A later genetic analysis used genome-wide SNP genotypes for 398 of the 666 donors, treating that subset as a discovery cohort. A later analysis re-analyzed previously published TCR beta repertoires from several hundred donors and added high-resolution HLA genotyping to study TCR occurrence patterns. An early release covering 550 to 700 HLA-typed donors comprised around 300 gigabases of sequencing data and 85 million or so unique TCR sequences. A separate validation cohort of roughly 120 different subjects was used in addition to the approximately 640-subject first cohort. Of the roughly 400 genotyped donors, approximately 80% were placed in the genetic ancestry cluster associated with self-reported Caucasian donors. What the research found in general, with its limitations: Roughly uniform sequencing depth across donors was assumed in presence/absence analyses, although this assumption may not hold. In a later analysis, HLA-associated TCR beta chains were found to be more clonally expanded and to have lower generation probabilities than equally common non-associated chains. Correlated functional status among segregating V segments might be attributable to linkage disequilibrium, but an unknown experimental factor could not be ruled out. A few of the identified cytomegalovirus-associated TCR beta chains were confirmed in vitro to be specific for cytomegalovirus antigens. According to the authors, the approach could potentially be generalized to other disease states and immunological phenotypes. In a later analysis, TCR association rates were found to vary across HLA loci, with the most associated TCRs seen for DRB1 alleles and the fewest for HLA-C alleles. Because HLA typing was missing for some donors at each locus, association tests included only the typed subset. Most TCR sequences were observed very rarely across donors, whereas some public TCRs were present in many individuals. In a later analysis, some 17,000 TCR beta sequences were associated with specific HLA alleles at a false discovery rate of 0.05. In both the original and validation cohorts, the classifier was reported to diagnose cytomegalovirus status with high specificity and sensitivity. Over 15 rarely observed V segments, including chromosome 9 orphons, were excluded from the earlier analysis of several hundred of the donors because counts were too low. According to a later analysis, parvovirus B19, influenza, CMV and Epstein-Barr virus appeared linked to several top co-occurrence clusters. A further reported finding was that TCR beta sequences accurately predicted the HLA-A and HLA-B alleles for most subjects in the first cohort. In the study, about 150 TCR beta chains were listed as associated with cytomegalovirus. A later analysis found that most CMV-associated TCR beta chains appeared HLA-restricted, with HLA associations seemingly driven largely by CMV exposure. Only TCR beta chains were sequenced in this cohort, and the absence of alpha or paired-chain data limited detectable features. An association between a missense DCLRE1C variant and V-gene and J-gene trimming of TCR beta chains was found in a later genetic analysis and replicated in an independent cohort. Because the 87-base-pair reads could not distinguish some IMGT-functional V segments, including TRBV6-2 and TRBV6-3, those segments were excluded. When HLA alleles, especially DR and DQ, strongly co-occurred, attributing TCR associations to individual alleles was difficult. A group of highly shared sequence variants was considered likely to be a technical artifact of the sequencing pipeline. For the cohort, immune exposure information was limited to CMV serostatus. In an earlier analysis of approximately 590 of the donors, most TCR beta V segments were observed in productive rearrangements about 87% or about 30% of the time, broadly matching IMGT annotations. Compared with the approximately 700-donor mean, donors in an Asian-associated ancestry cluster had fewer N-insertions in productive TCRs, according to a later genetic analysis.

The cohort consisted of 650 to 700 healthy bone marrow donors. At the time of sampling, every cohort member was nominally healthy, though immune exposures that went unrecorded were likely present. The donor tested CMV seronegative, placing the donor among the 350 to 400 seronegative members of the cohort. A peripheral blood sample was collected from each donor, and TCR beta sequencing was performed on peripheral blood mononuclear cells. The Qiagen DNeasy Blood Extraction Kit was used to extract genomic DNA from the blood cell samples. The specimen sequenced was PBMCs. The clonotype was recovered from a woman aged 50 to 65 in good health and CMV-seronegative. This chain joins TRBV4-3 to TRBJ2-5; the D gene assignment is ambiguous. The J call is uncertain, as TRBJ2-7 better fits the DNA end. The CDR3: CASSQERNYEQYF. The DNA sequence reads TGCGCCAGCAGCCAAGAAAGGAACTACGAGCAGTACTTC.